This is a list of T cell receptor beta chains from one sample in a study of cytomegalovirus exposure and HLA in healthy donors. Clones were read by immunoSEQ multiplex PCR, and TCRdb kept only the in-frame ones, dropping some. The table records around 150,000 clones, about 65% of them present only once. The sample consisted of PBMCs. These receptors were obtained from a woman between 18 and 29 years old in good health and CMV-seropositive. Both conserved end residues are part of each CDR3. D genes are given only for firm matches. Part of the rows lack a size; the others show once, few, many or a class for expanded clones.

-	TRBD2	TRBV5-1	TRBJ2-2	CASRVAGGAGELFF	TGCGCCAGCAGGGTGGCGGGAGGCGCCGGGGAGCTGTTTTTT
-	-	TRBV6-5	TRBJ1-1	CASSYSVAETEAFF	TGTGCCAGCAGTTACTCCGTAGCAGAAACTGAAGCTTTCTTT
once	-	TRBV27	TRBJ1-5	CASSFTGNHQPQHF	TGTGCCAGCAGTTTCACAGGGAATCATCAGCCCCAGCATTTT
-	-	TRBV27	TRBJ1-4	CASSLLGTNEKLFF	TGTGCCAGCAGCCTCCTCGGGACTAATGAAAAACTGTTTTTT
-	-	TRBV18	TRBJ1-4	CASSSGVGEKLFF	TGTGCCAGCTCATCCGGGGTTGGGGAAAAACTGTTTTTT
-	-	TRBV28	TRBJ2-3	CASSQGGNTDTQYF	TGTGCCAGCAGTCAGGGGGGAAACACAGATACGCAGTATTTT
-	TRBD2	TRBV5-1	TRBJ2-3	CASSLEFPGEGQVSTDTQYF	TGCGCCAGCAGCTTGGAATTTCCCGGGGAGGGCCAGGTTAGCACAGATACGCAGTATTTT
-	TRBD1	TRBV28	TRBJ1-1	CATQGATEAFF	TGTGCCACCCAGGGGGCGACTGAAGCTTTCTTT
-	TRBD1	TRBV27	TRBJ1-2	CASSWGDSYGYTF	TGTGCCAGCAGTTGGGGGGACAGCTATGGCTACACCTTC
-	-	TRBV7-3	TRBJ1-1	CASTLRQASEAFF	TGTGCCAGTACCCTACGACAGGCCTCTGAAGCTTTCTTT
-	-	TRBV14	TRBJ2-7	CASSQDRVFSSYEQYF	TGTGCCAGCAGCCAAGATCGCGTGTTTAGCTCCTACGAGCAGTACTTC
-	-	TRBV6-4	TRBJ1-1	CASSDEMNTEAFF	TGTGCCAGCAGTGACGAGATGAACACTGAAGCTTTCTTT
-	-	TRBV7-3	TRBJ2-5	CASSLKGQGSDKYF	TGTGCCAGCAGCTTAAAAGGTCAGGGGTCTGATAAGTACTTC
-	-	TRBV9	TRBJ2-3	CASSGVGGPPDTQYF	TGTGCCAGCAGCGGAGTGGGGGGACCCCCAGATACGCAGTATTTT
-	TRBD1	TRBV6-5	TRBJ1-3	CASSMTGFAGNTIYF	TGTGCCAGCAGTATGACAGGGTTCGCTGGAAACACCATATATTTT
-	-	TRBV13	TRBJ2-7	CASSRTGYSSYEQYF	TGTGCCAGCAGCCGTACAGGGTACAGCTCCTACGAGCAGTACTTC
-	-	TRBV28	TRBJ2-1	CASRSGLHNEQFF	TGTGCCAGCAGATCAGGGTTGCACAATGAGCAGTTCTTC
-	-	TRBV5-4	TRBJ2-7	CASSLDGSTYEQYF	TGTGCCAGCAGCTTGGACGGGAGTACCTACGAGCAGTACTTC
-	-	TRBV15	TRBJ1-1	CATSESRPGAGREAFF	TGTGCCACCAGCGAGAGCCGCCCTGGGGCAGGGCGTGAAGCTTTCTTT